These 20 T cell receptor beta chains were sequenced from one sample in a study of blood T cell repertoires in COVID-19. Here immunoSEQ multiplex PCR was the method, and the copy in TCRdb shows in-frame clones only, minus some. This table holds 250,000 to 300,000 clones, roughly 90% found once. Source material: PBMCs or T cells enriched from blood (not recorded which). Receptors were obtained from a woman in her twenties or thirties who had recovered from COVID-19.

The chain couples TRBV7-2 to TRBJ1-2, with D perhaps matching TRBD1 (5 bases). The germline V gene encodes CDR1 SGHTA and CDR2 FQGNSA. This CDR3 is built from 14 residues. The germline V and J ends were trimmed by 1 base and 8 bases, with 14 bases remaining between them. DNA for the CDR3: TGTGCCAGCAGCTTAGATTCAGGGCTGTACGGCTACACCTTC. This codes for CASSLDSGLYGYTF. The whole variable domain, filled in from reference TRBV7-2 and TRBJ1-2, reads GAGVSQSPSNKVTEKGKDVELRCDPISGHTALYWYRQSLGQGLEFLIYFQGNSAPDKSGLPSDRFSAERTGGSVSTLTIQRTQQEDSAVYLCASSLDSGLYGYTFGSGTRLTVV.

The chain recombines TRBV6-5 with TRBJ2-2; 7 bases agree with TRBD1. The CDR3 consists of 13 residues. J was trimmed by 1 base and V by 8 bases; bases with no gene match: 1. Germline CDR1 and CDR2: MNHEY and SVGAGI. The DNA for the CDR3 is TGTGCCAGCCACAGGGGGAACACCGGGGAGCTGTTTTTT. Translated: CASHRGNTGELFF.

The gene calls are TRBV18 and TRBJ2-3; D unresolved. The CDR3 is 14 residues long. Germline lookup yields CDR1 KGHSH and CDR2 LQKENI. V was clipped by 0 bases and J by 3 bases, with 7 bases between them. CDR3 bases: TGTGCCAGCTCACCACCGACAACAACAGATACGCAGTATTTT. Its protein product is CASSPPTTTDTQYF.

The chain recombines TRBV9 with TRBJ2-5; 7 bases align to TRBD1. Losses at the gene ends were 4 bases for V and 0 bases for J; bases not matched to a gene: 3. The CDR3 runs 14 residues. Germline-derived CDR1 and CDR2 are SGDLS and YYNGEE. The CDR3 protein is CASSRDRDQETQYF. The CDR3 nucleotides read TGTGCCAGCAGCCGCGACAGGGACCAAGAGACCCAGTACTTC.

The V gene is TRBV7-8, the J gene TRBJ1-1; 12 nucleotides match TRBD1. Germline V gene lookup returns CDR1 SGHVS and CDR2 FQNEAQ. The CDR3 is made up of 15 amino acids. The trim removed 4 bases at V and 5 bases at J, leaving 5 bases unmatched. The CDR3 is CASSSGQGAMTEAFF. Written as DNA, the CDR3 is TGTGCCAGCAGCTCGGGACAGGGGGCGATGACTGAAGCTTTCTTT.

This clone was observed a handful of times. The V gene is TRBV7-9, the J gene TRBJ2-1; TRBD2 matches 15 bases. The V segment lost 3 bases and the J segment 9 bases; nucleotides outside the gene matches: 3. The CDR3 is 15 amino acids. The germline CDR1 and CDR2 sequences are SEHNR and FQNEAQ (reference sequence). CDR3 DNA: TGTGCCAGCAGCTTTCCGGGACTAGCGGGAGGTGAGCAGTTCTTC. Translating gives CASSFPGLAGGEQFF.

The DNA for the CDR3 is TGCAGTGTATGCAGGGACAGCTTCTACGAGCAGTACTTC. Translation: CSVCRDSFYEQYF. The chain links TRBV29-1 to TRBJ2-7; 7 bases align to TRBD1. Germline-derived CDR1 and CDR2 are SQVTM and ANQGSEA. The CDR3 loop spans 13 amino acids.

The gene calls are TRBV5-6 and TRBJ2-5; tentative D call: TRBD1 (6 bases). From germline, CDR1 is SGHDT and CDR2 YYEEEE. The CDR3 runs 15 residues. Deletions cut 5 bases from V and 3 bases from J, with 17 bases between. The CDR3 DNA sequence: TGTGCCAGCAGTTATGAACAGGGATTCGAAGAGACCCAGTACTTC. Protein: CASSYEQGFEETQYF. The entire variable domain, with the rest obtained from reference TRBV5-6 and TRBJ2-5, is as follows: DAGVTQSPTHLIKTRGQQVTLRCSPKSGHDTVSWYQQALGQGPQFIFQYYEEEERQRGNFPDRFSGHQFPNYSSELNVNALLLGDSALYLCASSYEQGFEETQYFGPGTRLLVL.

The chain is built from TRBV27 and TRBJ2-1; TRBD1 might be the D (8 bases). The V gene's germline CDR1 is MNHEY and CDR2 SMNVEV (reference sequence). V gave up 3 bases and J gave up 6 bases, with 21 bases separating them. There are 17 residues in the CDR3. Here the CDR3 reads CASSFQQGEGWTNEQFF. Here the CDR3 DNA reads TGTGCCAGCAGTTTCCAACAGGGGGAGGGTTGGACCAATGAGCAGTTCTTC.

V and J are TRBV21-1 and TRBJ2-7; TRBD2 reflects the table's D call only, with no check against the DNA. TRBV21-1 is labeled a pseudogene. This CDR3 spans 16 amino acids. CDR3 nucleotides: TGTGCCAGCAGCAAAGATAGGGCGGGAACCACCTACGAGCAGTACTTC. Encoded protein: CASSKDRAGTTYEQYF.

V usage is TRBV27 and J usage is TRBJ2-4; D unclear. V lost 5 bases, J lost 1 base, and 12 bases lay in between. The germline V gene encodes CDR1 MNHEY and CDR2 SMNVEV (reference sequence). The length of the CDR3 is 15 residues. This CDR3 reads CASSRLGSAKNIQYF. DNA of the CDR3: TGTGCCAGCAGTCGCCTAGGTTCGGCCAAAAACATTCAGTACTTC.

The V and J genes are TRBV5-6 and TRBJ2-1; the match to TRBD2 covers 11 bases. Looked up from germline, CDR1 is SGHDT and CDR2 is YYEEEE. The CDR3 is 15 residues long. The ends lost 2 bases at V and 2 bases at J; junction bases unmatched: 0. CDR3 residues: CASSFSGRAYNEQFF. The CDR3 DNA sequence: TGTGCCAGCAGCTTTAGCGGGAGGGCCTACAATGAGCAGTTCTTC.

The chain recombines TRBV13 with TRBJ1-1; 7 nucleotides match TRBD1. CDR1 is PRHDT and CDR2 is FYEKMQ in the germline V gene (reference sequence). The CDR3 runs to 15 residues. The trim removed 5 bases at V and 5 bases at J, leaving 11 bases unmatched. The CDR3 nucleotides read TGTGCCAGCAGCCCTTATGGACGACAGGGAACTGAAGCTTTCTTT. Its protein is CASSPYGRQGTEAFF.

The rearrangement uses TRBV6-5 and TRBJ1-2; 7 bases align to TRBD1. In germline, CDR1 is MNHEY, CDR2 SVGAGI. V was clipped by 7 bases and J by 7 bases; unmatched bases: 9. The CDR3 extends over 13 amino acids. CDR3 sequence (DNA): TGTGCCAGCAAGACGACAGGGCCAGCTGGCTACACCTTC. Residues: CASKTTGPAGYTF.

The rearrangement uses TRBV12-5 and TRBJ1-2, with 8 positions matching TRBD1. The CDR3 loop spans 12 amino acids. The J segment lost 7 bases and the V segment lost 9 bases, leaving 7 bases of the junction unmatched. Germline values: CDR1 LGHNT, CDR2 FRNRAP. The CDR3 spells CASGQGASGYTF. DNA for the CDR3: TGTGCTAGCGGGCAGGGGGCGAGTGGCTACACCTTC. The full variable domain, completed using reference TRBV12-5 and TRBJ1-2, is DARVTQTPRHKVTEMGQEVTMRCQPILGHNTVFWYRQTMMQGLELLAYFRNRAPLDDSGMPKDRFSAEMPDATLATLKIQPSEPRDSAVYFCASGQGASGYTFGSGTRLTVV.

V is TRBV7-9 and J is TRBJ1-4, with 9 bases fitting TRBD1. This CDR3 region has 14 residues. Germline lookup yields CDR1 SEHNR and CDR2 FQNEAQ (reference sequence). With 4 bases clipped from V and 7 bases from J, the junction kept 4 bases outside the gene matches. The CDR3 DNA reads TGTGCCAGCAGCTCGACAGGGGGAGGTGAAAAACTGTTTTTT. Its protein product is CASSSTGGGEKLFF. The full variable domain, in which reference TRBV7-9 and TRBJ1-4 provide the parts outside the CDR3, is DTGVSQNPRHKITKRGQNVTFRCDPISEHNRLYWYRQTLGQGPEFLTYFQNEAQLEKSRLLSDRFSAERPKGSFSTLEIQRTEQGDSAMYLCASSSTGGGEKLFFGSGTQLSVL.

In its sample, this clone was seen once. The V and J genes are TRBV7-9 and TRBJ2-2; D possibly corresponds to TRBD1 (6 bases). The CDR3 covers 18 residues. The V and J ends lost 2 bases and 0 bases respectively, with 16 bases between them. In germline, CDR1 is SEHNR, CDR2 FQNEAQ (reference sequence). CDR3 in amino acids: CASSLRFGTPSNTGELFF. The CDR3 DNA reads as TGTGCCAGCAGCTTAAGGTTCGGGACACCTTCGAACACCGGGGAGCTGTTTTTT.

The CDR3 coding sequence is TGTGCCAGCAGCTCAGGGGGATCCATATATTTT. This codes for CASSSGGSIYF. The rearrangement uses TRBV5-4 and TRBJ1-3; TRBD1 matches at 7 bases. The CDR3 is made up of 11 amino acids. V was clipped by 3 bases and J by 11 bases; unmatched bases: 2. The germline CDR1 and CDR2 sequences are SGHNT and YYREEE (reference sequence).

This clone was seen more than once but under ten times. The V call is TRBV30, the J call TRBJ1-6; D might be TRBD1 (5 bases). The CDR3 has 16 residues. V lost 1 base, J lost 6 bases, and 16 bases lay in between. Germline CDR1 reads GTSNPN; CDR2 reads SVGIG (reference sequence). CDR3 residues: CAWSAPGGTFNSPLHF. The CDR3 coding sequence is TGTGCCTGGAGTGCCCCGGGAGGGACGTTTAATTCACCCCTCCACTTT.

The V call is TRBV2, the J call TRBJ2-7; D is possibly TRBD1 (6 bases). The V end lost 4 bases, the J end lost 0 bases, and 10 bases lay between the germline ends. CDR3 length: 14 residues. Germline lookup yields CDR1 SNHLY and CDR2 FYNNEI. CDR3 sequence: CASSVGGASYEQYF. In DNA form, the CDR3 reads TGTGCCAGCAGTGTTGGGGGCGCCTCCTACGAGCAGTACTTC. The variable domain in full, with the rest retrieved from reference TRBV2 and TRBJ2-7, is EPEVTQTPSHQVTQMGQEVILRCVPISNHLYFYWYRQILGQKVEFLVSFYNNEISEKSEIFDDQFSVERPDGSNFTLKIRSTKLEDSAMYFCASSVGGASYEQYFGPGTRLTVT.